Presented here are 6 T cell receptor beta chains from one specimen sequenced in a study of monozygotic twins with inflammatory bowel disease. Following a re-call of the 5' RACE reads, TCRdb has one entry per CDR3 protein and lacks DNA. The sample shows around 220,000 distinct CDR3 sequences, and roughly 7.5% sits with its ten largest clones. The sample taken for sequencing was blood. These receptors were taken from a human donor with ulcerative colitis or Crohn's disease, or a healthy co-twin of an affected twin (not recorded which).

The rearrangement links TRBV12-3 or TRBV12-4 to TRBJ1-2; TCRdb gives TRBD1 as the D gene, but with no DNA this cannot be confirmed. CDR3 length equals 16 residues. The CDR3 reads CASSLDRPPGPDGYTF.

The gene calls are TRBV6-6 and TRBJ2-2; TCRdb's D gene call, TRBD1, goes unchecked for lack of DNA. The length of the CDR3 is 12 residues. Germline V gene lookup returns CDR1 MNHNY and CDR2 SVGAGI (reference sequence). CDR3 in amino acids: CASSTGPRELFF.

This chain links TRBV3-1 with TRBJ1-2; TCRdb picks TRBD1, but there is no DNA to check that call. CDR3 size: 17 residues. CDR1 LGHDT and CDR2 YNNKEL come from the germline V gene (reference sequence). CDR3 sequence: CASSQDRPGQWNYGYTF.

V usage is TRBV7-2 and J usage is TRBJ2-7; TCRdb selects TRBD1, and the lack of DNA leaves this call unchecked. The CDR3 is 15 amino acids. The germline V gene encodes CDR1 SGHTA and CDR2 FQGNSA. The CDR3 loop reads CASSPSTGRAHEQYF.

This sequence joins TRBV4-2 and TRBJ2-2; there is no DNA to check the TCRdb D call of TRBD2. The CDR3 runs to 20 residues. The V gene's germline CDR1 is LGHNA and CDR2 YNFKEQ. Here the CDR3 reads CASSRPKIVASGGASGELFF.

The gene calls are TRBV19 and TRBJ2-4; checking the TCRdb D call of TRBD2 is not possible without DNA. Germline lookup yields CDR1 LNHDA and CDR2 SQIVND (reference sequence). The CDR3 has 19 residues. The CDR3 spells CASSSHGGLADLAKNIQYF. Variable domain in full (rest from reference TRBV19 and TRBJ2-4): DGGITQSPKYLFRKEGQNVTLSCEQNLNHDAMYWYRQDPGQGLRLIYYSQIVNDFQKGDIAEGYSVSREKKESFPLTVTSAQKNPTAFYLCASSSHGGLADLAKNIQYFGAGTRLSVL.